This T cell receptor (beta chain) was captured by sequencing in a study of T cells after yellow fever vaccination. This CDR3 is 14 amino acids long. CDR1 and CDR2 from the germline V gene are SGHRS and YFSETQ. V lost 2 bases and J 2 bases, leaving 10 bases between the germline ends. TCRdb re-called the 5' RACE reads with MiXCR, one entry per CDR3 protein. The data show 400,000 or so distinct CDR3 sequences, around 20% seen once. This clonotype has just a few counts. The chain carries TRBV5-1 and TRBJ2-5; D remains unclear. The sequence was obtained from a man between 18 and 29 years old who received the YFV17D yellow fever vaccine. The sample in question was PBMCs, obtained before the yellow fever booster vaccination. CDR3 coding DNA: TGCGCCAGCAGCTTCACCGGATTACAAGAGACCCAGTACTTC. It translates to CASSFTGLQETQYF.